Listed here are 30 T cell receptor beta chains from one sample, sequenced in a study of T cell repertoires in cytomegalovirus infection. TCRdb re-analysed the reads in MiXCR, keeping a single row per CDR3 protein. The sample has about 52,000 distinct CDR3 sequences, around 20% seen once. Antigens for these TCRs are unknown. The sequencing here drew on CD8+ T cells from cultured PBMCs, taken from culture after CMV antigen stimulation. All receptors come from a human donor in good health (CMV status not recorded). Some clones in this sample may be carry-over from other donors' samples.

The sample holds a few counts of this clonotype. The chain uses TRBV20-1 and TRBJ1-1; D is ambiguous. Germline values: CDR1 DFQATT, CDR2 SNEGSKA (reference sequence). V lost 6 bases, J lost 2 bases, and 13 bases lay in between. The CDR3 totals 13 residues. For the CDR3, the DNA is TGCAGTGCCGCCTTCGACTCAAACACTGAAGCTTTCTTT. Translated, it gives CSAAFDSNTEAFF.

This clonotype was observed a few times. J is TRBJ1-1 and V is TRBV4-1; D is unclear. Germline V gene data show CDR1 as MGHRA and CDR2 as YSYEKL. CDR3 size: 13 residues. With 4 bases removed from V and 5 bases from J, the gap between germline ends came to 11 bases. DNA of the CDR3: TGCGCCAGCAGCCGTCCCGGGGATACTGAAGCTTTCTTT. As protein: CASSRPGDTEAFF.

This chain uses TRBV7-9 with TRBJ1-5; maybe TRBD1 (6 bases). Trimming took 1 base from V and 3 from J, leaving 16 bases between them. The CDR3 spans 17 residues. From germline, CDR1 is SEHNR and CDR2 FQNEAQ (reference sequence). The DNA for the CDR3 is TGTGCCAGCAGCTTAGTAGTCGCAGGGGACTACAATCAGCCCCAGCATTTT. Translated: CASSLVVAGDYNQPQHF.

The rearrangement links TRBV19 to TRBJ2-3; 8 nucleotides line up with TRBD2. V was clipped by 7 bases and J by 4 bases; unmatched bases: 13. Germline assignment: CDR1 LNHDA and CDR2 SQIVND (reference sequence). The CDR3 length is 16 residues. CDR3 region: CASTKWSGGLPDTQYF. The CDR3 bases are TGTGCCAGTACCAAATGGAGCGGGGGATTGCCAGATACGCAGTATTTT.

This clonotype was counted a few times. V usage is TRBV6-1 and J usage is TRBJ1-5; perhaps TRBD1 as D (5 bases). The CDR3 length is 14 residues. CDR1 and CDR2 (germline): MNHNS, SASEGT. V dropped 6 bases and J dropped 5 bases, with 14 bases sitting between them. The CDR3, as DNA: TGTGCCAGCAGGGGCGAGGGGAAGGATCAGCCCCAGCATTTT. Translation: CASRGEGKDQPQHF.

This clonotype has a handful of counts. The rearrangement links TRBV7-9 to TRBJ1-2, with D uncertain. Germline CDR1 SEHNR, CDR2 FQNEAQ (reference sequence). With 3 bases removed from V and 6 bases from J, the gap between germline ends came to 11 bases. This CDR3 is 13 amino acids long. CDR3 residues: CASSFLTSDGYTF. CDR3 DNA sequence: TGTGCCAGCAGCTTTTTGACTTCGGATGGCTACACCTTC.

This clonotype was picked up a small number of times. The rearrangement joins TRBV7-8 to TRBJ2-2, with a possible D match to TRBD1 (5 bases). With 10 bases removed from V and 4 bases from J, the gap between germline ends came to 16 bases. CDR3 length: 14 amino acids. CDR1 and CDR2 from the germline V gene are SGHVS and FQNEAQ. The CDR3 sequence is CATRTGVGTGELFF. CDR3 DNA: TGTGCCACCCGAACAGGAGTTGGCACCGGGGAGCTGTTTTTT.

V gene TRBV7-3 combines with J gene TRBJ1-2; possibly TRBD1 for D (6 bases). This CDR3 comprises 14 residues. Germline values: CDR1 SGHTA, CDR2 FQGTGA. Trimming left V 3 bases short and J 3 bases short, with 11 bases between. CDR3 sequence reads: CASSLGGGDYGYTF. In DNA, the CDR3 is TGTGCCAGCAGCTTGGGAGGGGGAGACTATGGCTACACCTTC.

This clonotype has a handful of counts. The chain employs TRBV7-2 and TRBJ2-5; D may be TRBD1 or TRBD2 (6 bases each). Germline CDR1 SGHTA, CDR2 FQGNSA. The CDR3 has 16 residues. The V end lost 2 bases, the J end lost 4 bases, and 17 bases lay between the germline ends. CDR3 sequence (DNA): TGTGCCAGCAGCTTATATGGGGGCGGGAAAAGAGAGACCCAGTACTTC. As protein: CASSLYGGGKRETQYF.

This clonotype was recorded a few times. The genes are TRBV12-5 and TRBJ1-1, with a possible D match to TRBD1 (6 bases). Germline CDR1 is LGHNT and CDR2 is FRNRAP. V was pared by 3 bases and J by 5 bases, with 13 bases between. The CDR3 sequence is 14 residues long. As DNA, the CDR3 is TGTGCTAGTGGTTTAGGGGGAAAGGGGACTGAAGCTTTCTTT. It encodes CASGLGGKGTEAFF.

The chain uses TRBV7-8 and TRBJ1-2; the match to TRBD1 covers 10 bases. J lost 0 bases, V lost 1 base, and 8 bases had no gene match. Germline V lookup: CDR1 SGHVS, CDR2 FQNEAQ. The CDR3 is 18 residues long. The CDR3: CASSLDSDRGRANYGYTF. DNA of the CDR3: TGTGCCAGCAGCTTAGATTCGGACAGGGGGAGAGCTAACTATGGCTACACCTTC.

The table lists this clonotype with a few counts. The J gene is TRBJ2-3, the V gene TRBV6-2 or TRBV6-3; 9 nucleotides line up with TRBD2. From germline, CDR1 is MNHEY and CDR2 SVGEGT. With 2 bases clipped from V and 6 bases from J, the junction kept 0 bases outside the gene matches. This CDR3 has 13 amino acids. The CDR3 region is CASSYLAGDTQYF. CDR3 in DNA: TGTGCCAGCAGTTACCTAGCGGGGGATACGCAGTATTTT.

This chain uses TRBV15 with TRBJ1-1; 10 bases align to TRBD1. V was pared by 5 bases and J by 2 bases, with 2 bases of the junction left unmatched. The CDR3 runs 14 residues. The germline V gene encodes CDR1 LNHNV and CDR2 YYDKDF (reference sequence). CDR3 sequence: CATSLTGGNTEAFF. CDR3 in DNA: TGTGCCACCAGCTTGACAGGGGGCAACACTGAAGCTTTCTTT.

The J gene is TRBJ2-2, the V gene TRBV28; TRBD2 aligns across 8 bases. Germline CDR1 is MDHEN and CDR2 is SYDVKM. Trimming cost V 5 bases and J 7 bases; bases outside gene matches: 15. The CDR3 extends over 17 amino acids. The CDR3 coding sequence is TGTGCCAGCAGTCCCCTACCCGGGACTAGAGTTCGCGGGGAGCTGTTTTTT. Translated: CASSPLPGTRVRGELFF.

As DNA, the CDR3 is TGTGCCAGCAGCCCCAGTGCGAACACTGAAGCTTTCTTT. Its protein is CASSPSANTEAFF. J is TRBJ1-1 and V is TRBV7-6; unclear D gene. CDR3 length: 13 residues. The V end was cut by 5 bases, the J end by 1 base, with 8 bases between. Germline CDR1 and CDR2: SGHVS and FNYEAQ.

This clonotype was picked up a small number of times. The chain couples TRBV14 to TRBJ1-6; no clear D. Trimming left V 2 bases short and J 10 bases short, with 6 bases between. Germline V gene lookup returns CDR1 SGHDN and CDR2 FVKESK. The CDR3 has 12 amino acids. In DNA, the CDR3 is TGTGCCAGCAGCCAAAAAAACTCACCCCTCCACTTT. Translating gives CASSQKNSPLHF.

The rearrangement links TRBV12-5 to TRBJ1-2; possibly TRBD1 for D (6 bases). The ends were cut back, 3 bases at V and 3 bases at J, with 8 bases in the middle. This CDR3 spans 13 amino acids. Germline V gene data show CDR1 as LGHNT and CDR2 as FRNRAP. The CDR3 is CASGLGGHYGYTF. The CDR3 coding sequence is TGTGCTAGTGGTTTAGGGGGGCACTATGGCTACACCTTC.

This clonotype was seen a handful of times. V gene TRBV7-2 combines with J gene TRBJ1-6; D call uncertain. The CDR3 loop spans 15 amino acids. Germline V lookup: CDR1 SGHTA, CDR2 FQGNSA. Trimming left V 5 bases short and J 5 bases short, with 13 bases between. The CDR3, as DNA: TGTGCCAGCAGCGGCCGAAAAGGCAATAATTCACCCCTCCACTTT. Translating it yields CASSGRKGNNSPLHF.

The CDR3 here is CASSYSRILRGGSSYEQYF. The CDR3 bases are TGTGCCAGCAGTTACTCGAGAATCTTGCGGGGGGGCAGCTCCTACGAGCAGTACTTC. This chain joins TRBV6-2 or TRBV6-3 and TRBJ2-7; 9 bases are shared with TRBD2. The CDR3 is made up of 19 amino acids. The V gene's germline CDR1 is MNHEY and CDR2 SVGEGT. Trimming removed 0 bases from V and 0 bases from J; junction bases left unmatched: 12.

This clonotype was counted between two and nine times. The rearrangement links TRBV10-3 to TRBJ1-2; D is undetermined. Trimming shortened V by 8 bases and J by 1 base, and 8 bases separated the two germline ends. The CDR3 runs to 12 residues. CDR1 and CDR2 from the germline V gene are ENHRY and SYGVKD. The CDR3 reads CAIDANNYGYTF. CDR3 DNA: TGTGCCATCGACGCAAATAACTATGGCTACACCTTC.

V is TRBV19 and J is TRBJ2-3; 10 bases agree with TRBD2. Trimming took 6 bases from V and 3 from J; bases not matched to a gene: 12. Per the germline V gene, CDR1 is LNHDA and CDR2 is SQIVND (reference sequence). This CDR3 region has 17 residues. The CDR3 loop is CASRESGGAFSTDTQYF. CDR3 in DNA: TGTGCCAGTAGGGAAAGCGGGGGGGCGTTTTCAACAGATACGCAGTATTTT.

The chain combines TRBV6-6 with TRBJ1-5, with D possibly TRBD1 on 6 matching bases. The CDR3 spans 14 residues. The V gene lost 2 bases and the J gene lost 2 bases, with 7 bases spanning the gap. Looked up from germline, CDR1 is MNHNY and CDR2 is SVGAGI (reference sequence). CDR3 in amino acids: CASSYAGGNQPQHF. CDR3 DNA: TGTGCCAGCAGTTACGCAGGGGGCAATCAGCCCCAGCATTTT.

This clonotype has only a few counts. As the CDR3 is not closed by the conserved phenylalanine or tryptophan, this likely results from a read error. The limits of the CDR3 on the DNA are not certain, so only TCRdb's listed CDR3 is given. The genes are TRBV6-1 and TRBJ2-5; TRBD2 is the table's D call, not checked against the DNA. Germline-derived CDR1 and CDR2 are MNHNS and SASEGT. The CDR3 length is 10 residues, termini included. Here the CDR3 reads CASNGLAGQI.

The rearrangement joins TRBV4-1 to TRBJ2-7; D possibly corresponds to TRBD2 (7 bases). Germline loops: CDR1 MGHRA, CDR2 YSYEKL. The CDR3 extends over 18 amino acids. V dropped 0 bases and J dropped 0 bases, with 18 bases sitting between them. In nucleotides, the CDR3 is TGCGCCAGCAGCCAAGACTTGAGGGGGGGACCCCTCTCCTACGAGCAGTACTTC. As protein: CASSQDLRGGPLSYEQYF.

The chain uses TRBV27 and TRBJ2-6; D gene ambiguous. The CDR3 length is 18 residues. Trimming pared 5 bases from V and 0 bases from J, leaving 17 bases between. Germline V gives CDR1 MNHEY, CDR2 SMNVEV (reference sequence). The CDR3 loop reads CASSKVRIASSGANVLTF. The CDR3 bases are TGTGCCAGCAGTAAAGTCAGGATCGCTAGCTCTGGGGCCAACGTCCTGACTTTC.

The chain links TRBV5-1 to TRBJ2-1; 9 positions agree with TRBD1. Germline assignment: CDR1 SGHRS and CDR2 YFSETQ. The CDR3 totals 15 residues. Trimming removed 4 bases from V and 4 bases from J; junction bases left unmatched: 6. The CDR3: CASSLRTGAYNEQFF. CDR3 DNA: TGCGCCAGCAGCCTACGGACAGGGGCATACAATGAGCAGTTCTTC.

This clonotype was observed a handful of times. The J gene is TRBJ2-7, the V gene TRBV7-8; either TRBD1 or TRBD2 may supply D (6 bases each). This CDR3 comprises 15 residues. Germline V CDR1 and CDR2: SGHVS, FQNEAQ. Trimming shortened V by 5 bases and J by 5 bases, and 19 bases separated the two germline ends. Here the CDR3 DNA reads TGTGCCAGCAGCCCTAGCGTGGGAGCAGGGGACGAGCAGTACTTC. Its translation is CASSPSVGAGDEQYF.

On this clonotype itself: One end of the junction does not line up with germline, which may come from a read error. The rearrangement joins TRBV7-2 to TRBJ1-2, with TRBD1 matching over 10 bases. The CDR3 has 18 amino acids. CDR1 and CDR2 (germline): SGHTA, FQGNSA. The DNA of the CDR3 is TGTGCCAGCAGCTTGGACCTATATTTGGGACAGGGGAACTATGCCTACACCTTC. As protein: CASSLDLYLGQGNYAYTF.

This clonotype was found a few times. The chain combines TRBV27 with TRBJ2-2; a weak D match, TRBD2 (5 bases). Germline loops: CDR1 MNHEY, CDR2 SMNVEV (reference sequence). V was trimmed by 5 bases and J by 2 bases, leaving 15 bases between them. This CDR3 comprises 16 residues. CDR3 residues: CASSPPRGVNTGELFF. CDR3 coding DNA: TGTGCCAGCAGTCCCCCTCGGGGAGTTAACACCGGGGAGCTGTTTTTT.

This sequence joins TRBV7-9 and TRBJ2-3, with a possible D match to TRBD2 (7 bases). V shed 9 bases and J shed 2 bases, with 15 bases lying between them. The germline V gene has CDR1 SEHNR and CDR2 FQNEAQ (reference sequence). This CDR3 has 14 residues. The CDR3 nucleotides are TGTGCCAGTATTGGGGGGGGCACCACAGATACGCAGTATTTT. This gives the protein CASIGGGTTDTQYF.